Presented here are 6 T cell receptor beta chains from one specimen sequenced in a study of blood T cells in healthy people across ages. The use of a sample-barcoded 5' primer and a J-beta primer mix characterized a second PCR of roughly 7 to 11 cycles. TCRdb independently ran MiXCR on the 5' RACE reads; one entry per CDR3 protein. The data show almost 800,000 distinct CDR3 sequences, with 55% to 75% seen just once and about 20% held by the top ten. The specimen was blood. Receptors were obtained from a man under 40 in good health.

This clonotype has more than one count but fewer than ten. The chain links TRBV19 to TRBJ2-7; D is unclear. V lost 2 bases, J lost 0 bases, and 8 bases lay in between. The CDR3 is 14 amino acids. Germline-derived CDR1 and CDR2 are LNHDA and SQIVND (reference sequence). In nucleotides, the CDR3 is TGTGCCAGTAGTATACGGCAGGACTCCTACGAGCAGTACTTC. Encoded protein: CASSIRQDSYEQYF.

This sequence joins TRBV3-1 and TRBJ1-5; weak D call: TRBD1 (6 bases). CDR3 length: 14 amino acids. With 0 bases removed from V and 5 bases from J, the gap between germline ends came to 8 bases. Germline V gives CDR1 LGHDT, CDR2 YNNKEL (reference sequence). The CDR3 DNA reads as TGTGCCAGCAGCCAAGAGGACAGTGATCAGCCCCAGCATTTT. It translates to CASSQEDSDQPQHF. The full variable domain, rest sourced from reference TRBV3-1 and TRBJ1-5, is DTAVSQTPKYLVTQMGNDKSIKCEQNLGHDTMYWYKQDSKKFLKIMFSYNNKELIINETVPNRFSPKSPDKAHLNLHINSLELGDSAVYFCASSQEDSDQPQHFGDGTRLSIL.

This clonotype was counted a few times. The chain has TRBV9 and TRBJ2-5; tentatively, D is TRBD2 (6 bases). Germline V gene lookup returns CDR1 SGDLS and CDR2 YYNGEE. The CDR3 contains 15 residues. V was trimmed by 2 bases and J by 5 bases, leaving 16 bases between them. CDR3 protein: CASSVGGPVMETQYF. The CDR3 DNA sequence: TGTGCCAGCAGCGTGGGGGGACCCGTGATGGAGACCCAGTACTTC. Filled out from reference TRBV9 and TRBJ2-5, the complete variable domain reads DSGVTQTPKHLITATGQRVTLRCSPRSGDLSVYWYQQSLDQGLQFLIQYYNGEERAKGNILERFSAQQFPDLHSELNLSSLELGDSALYFCASSVGGPVMETQYFGPGTRLLVL.

V usage is TRBV29-1 and J usage is TRBJ1-2, with a tentative D call TRBD1 (5 bases). Germline loops: CDR1 SQVTM, CDR2 ANQGSEA. CDR3 length: 12 amino acids. Trimming took 5 bases from V and 1 from J, leaving 8 bases between them. The CDR3 loop is CSVSGDNYGYTF. DNA of the CDR3: TGCAGCGTTTCGGGGGATAACTATGGCTACACCTTC.

The chain has TRBV6-1 and TRBJ1-2; D gene ambiguous. The CDR3 extends over 18 amino acids. The germline V gene encodes CDR1 MNHNS and CDR2 SASEGT. Trimming took 3 bases from V and 5 from J, leaving 25 bases between them. CDR3 DNA sequence: TGTGCCAGCAGTGAGGCCGACTCCTTTCTCGGGGTTCGGTATGGCTACACCTTC. Translated, it gives CASSEADSFLGVRYGYTF.

The chain has TRBV9 and TRBJ2-7; the match to TRBD1 covers 11 bases. This CDR3 is 15 amino acids long. Germline CDR1 is SGDLS and CDR2 is YYNGEE. V lost 4 bases to trimming and J lost 5 bases; unmatched junction nucleotides: 8. CDR3 bases: TGTGCCAGCAGCCAATCCGGACAGGGGGCCAACGAGCAGTACTTC. Amino acids: CASSQSGQGANEQYF.